This T cell receptor beta chain was identified during a study of cytomegalovirus exposure and HLA in healthy donors. Whole-study results and caveats: Most subjects' HLA-A and HLA-B alleles were reportedly predicted from TCR beta sequences. Later analysis demonstrated an association between a missense DCLRE1C variant and TCR beta V- and J-gene trimming. Later, an analysis showed that TCR beta chains associated with HLA were more clonally expanded than others that were equally common.

Vbeta (60) and Jbeta (13) primers were used in the PCR. Sequencing was performed with immunoSEQ multiplex PCR; in TCRdb, only in-frame clones are kept and a portion is missing. The sample yields 150,000 to 200,000 clones, roughly four fifths seen once. With respect to this clone: Its antigen is not identified.

The junction had 4 bases not matched to a gene; V was cut back by 6 bases and J by 1 base. Looked up from germline, CDR1 is LNHDA and CDR2 is SQIVND (reference sequence). The CDR3 is made up of 14 amino acids. This receptor was obtained from a female donor in good health and CMV-seronegative. The source material was PBMCs. The chain has TRBV19 and TRBJ1-1, with TRBD1 matching 8 bases. The CDR3: CASRPGQGNTEAFF. The CDR3 DNA sequence: TGTGCCAGTAGACCCGGACAGGGGAACACTGAAGCTTTCTTT.